This TCR beta chain emerged from a study of blood T cell repertoires in COVID-19. The wider study: Italy, Spain and the United States were the sources of the convalescent and acute COVID-19 samples.

Repertoires were generated with immunoSEQ multiplex PCR, while TCRdb's copy carries only in-frame clones and drops some. The repertoire includes 120,000 or so clones, roughly 88% of them detected once, and 0.88% sits in the top ten. The CDR3 consists of 14 residues. After removal of 7 bases from V and 4 bases from J, the junction contained 8 bases not matched to a gene. Germline V gene sequence: CDR1 SNHLY, CDR2 FYNNEI. J is TRBJ1-1 and V is TRBV2; 8 bases are shared with TRBD1. This receptor was identified in a woman aged 45-65 years with active or convalescent COVID-19. The sample taken for sequencing was peripheral blood. CDR3 residues: CASKGQGLATEAFF. The CDR3 DNA reads as TGTGCCAGCAAAGGACAGGGTTTGGCCACTGAAGCTTTCTTT.